The 14 T cell receptor beta chains presented below share a single source sample, sequenced in a study of cytomegalovirus exposure and HLA in healthy donors. It was with 60 Vbeta and 13 Jbeta primers that the PCR ran. Produced via immunoSEQ multiplex PCR; TCRdb's table is partial and in-frame only. The sample consists of 170,000 or so clones, around three quarters of them appearing once. Sequencing input: PBMCs. The receptor set was obtained from a man in his forties or fifties in good health and CMV-seronegative.

The gene calls are TRBV30 and TRBJ1-5; the match to TRBD1 covers 7 bases. The V and J ends lost 4 bases and 6 bases, in that order; junction bases with no gene match: 3. The germline V gene encodes CDR1 GTSNPN and CDR2 SVGIG (reference sequence). CDR3 length equals 12 residues. The CDR3 reads CAWKQGFQPQHF. The CDR3 DNA is TGTGCCTGGAAACAGGGGTTTCAGCCCCAGCATTTT.

The chain employs TRBV9 and TRBJ2-2; TRBD1 might be the D (6 bases). The V gene's germline CDR1 is SGDLS and CDR2 YYNGEE. Trimming pared 2 bases from V and 0 bases from J, leaving 14 bases between. CDR3 length: 17 amino acids. For the CDR3, the DNA is TGTGCCAGCAGCGTCCCCGTGGGGGCACCGAACACCGGGGAGCTGTTTTTT. Its protein is CASSVPVGAPNTGELFF.

The J gene is TRBJ2-2, the V gene TRBV6-5; the match to TRBD2 covers 8 bases. From germline, CDR1 is MNHEY and CDR2 SVGAGI. The V gene end was trimmed by 6 bases and the J gene end by 0 bases; junction bases not matched to a gene: 3. This CDR3 region has 15 residues. DNA for the CDR3: TGTGCCAGCAGCCGGGGGGGCGCGAACACCGGGGAGCTGTTTTTT. Amino acid sequence: CASSRGGANTGELFF.

This chain joins TRBV4-1 and TRBJ2-3; maybe TRBD1 (6 bases). V dropped 6 bases and J dropped 7 bases, with 23 bases sitting between them. This CDR3 region has 16 residues. Germline V CDR1 and CDR2: MGHRA, YSYEKL. The CDR3 DNA reads as TGCGCCAGCAGTCAATTATCCAGGGACAAGCCGAATACGCAGTATTTT. Translated, it gives CASSQLSRDKPNTQYF.

This clone appeared a few times. The chain employs TRBV2 and TRBJ2-7; D is possibly TRBD1 (6 bases). The germline V gene encodes CDR1 SNHLY and CDR2 FYNNEI. The CDR3 is 11 residues long. V dropped 6 bases and J dropped 6 bases, with 9 bases sitting between them. This CDR3 reads CASRRTAEQYF. DNA for the CDR3: TGTGCCAGCAGGCGGACAGCCGAGCAGTACTTC.

The CDR3 spells CASSLGGTSGIYEQYF. In DNA form, the CDR3 reads TGCGCCAGCAGCTTGGGGGGGACTAGCGGGATCTACGAGCAGTACTTC. This sequence joins TRBV5-1 and TRBJ2-7, with 13 bases lining up with TRBD2. Trimming cost V 0 bases and J 3 bases; bases outside gene matches: 3. The CDR3 consists of 16 residues. Germline-derived CDR1 and CDR2 are SGHRS and YFSETQ.

CDR3 loop: CASSQRGTGEGGYTF. The DNA of the CDR3 is TGTGCCAGCAGCCAAAGGGGGACAGGGGAGGGTGGCTACACCTTC. The chain employs TRBV7-2 and TRBJ1-2; TRBD1 agrees at 10 bases. The V gene end was trimmed by 5 bases and the J gene end by 7 bases; junction bases not matched to a gene: 10. The CDR3 is 15 residues long. The V gene's germline CDR1 is SGHTA and CDR2 FQGNSA.

This chain uses TRBV27 with TRBJ2-7; TRBD2 is a possible D gene (7 bases). Germline assignment: CDR1 MNHEY and CDR2 SMNVEV (reference sequence). This CDR3 region has 13 residues. Between the trimmed V and J ends, which lost 5 bases and 6 bases, there was a span of 14 bases. The CDR3 nucleotides are TGTGCCAGCAGTCTCGGGGGGCCGAGCGAGCAGTACTTC. Protein sequence: CASSLGGPSEQYF.

The chain has TRBV5-1 and TRBJ2-1, with 7 bases lining up with TRBD2. V lost 4 bases to trimming and J lost 5 bases; unmatched junction nucleotides: 12. Germline values: CDR1 SGHRS, CDR2 YFSETQ. The CDR3 spans 16 residues. The CDR3 spells CASSAQLARKNNEQFF. CDR3 coding DNA: TGCGCCAGCAGCGCGCAACTAGCGAGAAAGAACAATGAGCAGTTCTTC.

CDR3 region: CASSAEQGVGGYTF. In DNA, the CDR3 is TGTGCCAGCAGCGCCGAACAGGGGGTCGGCGGCTACACCTTC. The V and J genes are TRBV9 and TRBJ1-2; 8 nucleotides line up with TRBD1. V dropped 3 bases and J dropped 8; count of bases not matched to a gene: 9. CDR3 length: 14 amino acids. Looked up from germline, CDR1 is SGDLS and CDR2 is YYNGEE.

The V and J genes are TRBV7-8 and TRBJ1-3; 8 nucleotides match TRBD1. The CDR3 is made up of 17 amino acids. The junction had 10 bases not matched to a gene; V was cut back by 6 bases and J by 0 bases. The germline CDR1 and CDR2 sequences are SGHVS and FQNEAQ. In DNA, the CDR3 is TGTGCCAGCAGATTTACCGCCGGGACAGGCTCTGGAAACACCATATATTTT. Protein: CASRFTAGTGSGNTIYF.

This clone was picked up a small number of times. The chain uses TRBV5-1 and TRBJ1-1; the match to TRBD1 covers 11 bases. Per germline, CDR1 SGHRS and CDR2 YFSETQ. CDR3 length: 15 residues. The trim removed 2 bases at V and 5 bases at J, leaving 5 bases unmatched. The CDR3 DNA reads as TGCGCCAGCAGCTTTGCGGACAGGGGGCAAACTGAAGCTTTCTTT. Its protein product is CASSFADRGQTEAFF.

The rearrangement joins TRBV7-2 to TRBJ2-3; 8 positions match TRBD2. The trim removed 5 bases at V and 9 bases at J, leaving 7 bases unmatched. The CDR3 is made up of 13 amino acids. Germline values: CDR1 SGHTA, CDR2 FQGNSA. The CDR3 reads CASSPERGRTQYF. CDR3 sequence (DNA): TGTGCCAGCAGCCCCGAGCGGGGGCGGACGCAGTATTTT.

This sequence joins TRBV5-6 and TRBJ1-5, with 7 nucleotides matching TRBD1. The ends lost 2 bases at V and 2 bases at J; junction bases unmatched: 4. This CDR3 is 15 amino acids long. Germline V gives CDR1 SGHDT, CDR2 YYEEEE. CDR3 protein: CASSFRQGGNQPQHF. The CDR3 DNA reads as TGTGCCAGCAGCTTTCGACAGGGTGGCAATCAGCCCCAGCATTTT.